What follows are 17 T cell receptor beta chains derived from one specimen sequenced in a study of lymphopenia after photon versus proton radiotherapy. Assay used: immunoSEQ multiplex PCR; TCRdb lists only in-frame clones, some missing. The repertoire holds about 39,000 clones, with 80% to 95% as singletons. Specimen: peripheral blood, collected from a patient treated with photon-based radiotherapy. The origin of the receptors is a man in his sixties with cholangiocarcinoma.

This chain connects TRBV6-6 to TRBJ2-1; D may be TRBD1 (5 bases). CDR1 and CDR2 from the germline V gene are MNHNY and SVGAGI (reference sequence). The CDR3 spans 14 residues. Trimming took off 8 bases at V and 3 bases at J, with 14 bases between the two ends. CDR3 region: CASLDTNLYNEQFF. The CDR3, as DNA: TGTGCCAGCCTGGACACTAACCTCTACAATGAGCAGTTCTTC.

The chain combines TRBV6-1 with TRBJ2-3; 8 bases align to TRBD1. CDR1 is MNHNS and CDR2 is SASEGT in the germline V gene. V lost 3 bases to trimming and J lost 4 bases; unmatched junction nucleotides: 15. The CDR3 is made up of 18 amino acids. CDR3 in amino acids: CASSERPPRTGLPDTQYF. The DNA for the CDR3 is TGTGCCAGCAGTGAGAGGCCACCCCGGACAGGGCTCCCAGATACGCAGTATTTT.

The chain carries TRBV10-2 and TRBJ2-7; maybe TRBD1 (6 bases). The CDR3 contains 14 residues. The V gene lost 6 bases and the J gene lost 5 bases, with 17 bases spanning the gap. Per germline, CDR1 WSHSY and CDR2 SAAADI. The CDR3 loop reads CASSRGGQHNEQYF. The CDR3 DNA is TGCGCCAGCAGCCGCGGCGGACAGCACAACGAGCAGTACTTC.

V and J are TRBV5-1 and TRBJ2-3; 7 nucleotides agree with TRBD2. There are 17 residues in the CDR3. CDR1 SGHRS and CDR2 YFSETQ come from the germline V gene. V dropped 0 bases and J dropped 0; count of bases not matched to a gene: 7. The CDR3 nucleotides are TGCGCCAGCAGCTTGGGGGGGACTACCTCTAGCACAGATACGCAGTATTTT. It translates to CASSLGGTTSSTDTQYF.

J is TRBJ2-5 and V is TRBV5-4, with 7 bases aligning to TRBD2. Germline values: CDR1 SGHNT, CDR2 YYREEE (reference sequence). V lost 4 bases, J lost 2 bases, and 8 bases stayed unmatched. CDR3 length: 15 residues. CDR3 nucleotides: TGTGCCAGCAGCCCTGACCGGACTAGTCAAGAGACCCAGTACTTC. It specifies CASSPDRTSQETQYF.

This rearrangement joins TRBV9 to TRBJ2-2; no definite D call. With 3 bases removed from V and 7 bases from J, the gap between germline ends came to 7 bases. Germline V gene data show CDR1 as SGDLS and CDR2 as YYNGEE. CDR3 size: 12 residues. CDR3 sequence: CASSETYGELFF. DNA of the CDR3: TGTGCCAGCAGCGAGACTTACGGGGAGCTGTTTTTT.

The CDR3 bases are TGTGCCAGCAGCTTAGGGGGGCCTAGCACAGATACGCAGTATTTT. The encoded protein is CASSLGGPSTDTQYF. This chain links TRBV7-9 with TRBJ2-3, with a possible D match to TRBD1 (6 bases). The CDR3 is 15 residues long. In germline, CDR1 is SEHNR, CDR2 FQNEAQ (reference sequence). Trimming pared 1 base from V and 0 bases from J, leaving 8 bases between.

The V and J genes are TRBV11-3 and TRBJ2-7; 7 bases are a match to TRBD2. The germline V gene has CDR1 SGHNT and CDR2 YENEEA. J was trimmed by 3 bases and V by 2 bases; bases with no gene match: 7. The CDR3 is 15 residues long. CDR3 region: CASSLPGTNLYEQYF. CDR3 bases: TGTGCCAGCAGCTTACCCGGGACTAACCTCTACGAGCAGTACTTC.

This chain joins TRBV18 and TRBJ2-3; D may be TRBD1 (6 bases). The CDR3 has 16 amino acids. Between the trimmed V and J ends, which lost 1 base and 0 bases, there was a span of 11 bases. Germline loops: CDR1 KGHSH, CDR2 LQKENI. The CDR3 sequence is CASSPRTVTSTDTQYF. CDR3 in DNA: TGTGCCAGCTCACCACGGACAGTGACAAGCACAGATACGCAGTATTTT.

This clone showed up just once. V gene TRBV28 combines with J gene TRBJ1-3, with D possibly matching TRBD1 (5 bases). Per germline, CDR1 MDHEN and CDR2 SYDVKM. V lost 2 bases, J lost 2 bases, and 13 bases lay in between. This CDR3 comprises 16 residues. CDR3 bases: TGTGCCAGCAGTTTAGGAGGGGATCGGACTGGAAACACCATATATTTT. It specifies CASSLGGDRTGNTIYF.

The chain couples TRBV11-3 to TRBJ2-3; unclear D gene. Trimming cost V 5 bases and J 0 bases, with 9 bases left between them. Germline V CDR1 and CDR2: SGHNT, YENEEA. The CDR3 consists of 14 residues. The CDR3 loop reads CASSHPISTDTQYF. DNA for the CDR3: TGTGCCAGCAGCCATCCCATAAGCACAGATACGCAGTATTTT. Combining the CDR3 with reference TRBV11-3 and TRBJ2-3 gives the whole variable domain EAGVVQSPRYKIIEKKQPVAFWCNPISGHNTLYWYLQNLGQGPELLIRYENEEAVDDSQLPKDRFSAERLKGVDSTLKIQPAELGDSAVYLCASSHPISTDTQYFGPGTRLTVL.

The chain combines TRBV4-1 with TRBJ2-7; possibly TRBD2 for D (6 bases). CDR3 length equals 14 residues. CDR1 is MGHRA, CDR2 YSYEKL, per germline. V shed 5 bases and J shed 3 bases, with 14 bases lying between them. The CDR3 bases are TGCGCCAGCAGCTCCCGGGACGGGAGCTACGAGCAGTACTTC. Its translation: CASSSRDGSYEQYF.

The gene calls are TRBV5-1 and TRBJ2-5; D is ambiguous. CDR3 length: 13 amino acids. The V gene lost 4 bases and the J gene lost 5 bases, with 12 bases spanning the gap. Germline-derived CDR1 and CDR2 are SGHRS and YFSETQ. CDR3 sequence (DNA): TGCGCCAGCAGCCCAAACCCTGGGGAGACCCAGTACTTC. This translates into CASSPNPGETQYF.

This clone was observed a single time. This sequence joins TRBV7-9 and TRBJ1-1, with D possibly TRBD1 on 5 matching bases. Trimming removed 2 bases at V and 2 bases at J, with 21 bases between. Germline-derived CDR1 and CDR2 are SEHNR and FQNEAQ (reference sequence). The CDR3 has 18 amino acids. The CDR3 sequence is CASSLSLTPGRINTEAFF. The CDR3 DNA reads TGTGCCAGCAGCTTATCCTTGACCCCGGGACGGATAAACACTGAAGCTTTCTTT.

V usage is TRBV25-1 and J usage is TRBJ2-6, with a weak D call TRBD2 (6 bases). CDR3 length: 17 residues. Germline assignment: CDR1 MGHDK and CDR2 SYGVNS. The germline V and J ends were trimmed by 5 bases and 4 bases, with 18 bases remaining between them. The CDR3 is CASSPRPGGVGANVLTF. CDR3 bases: TGTGCCAGCAGTCCACGGCCGGGCGGGGTCGGGGCCAACGTCCTGACTTTC.

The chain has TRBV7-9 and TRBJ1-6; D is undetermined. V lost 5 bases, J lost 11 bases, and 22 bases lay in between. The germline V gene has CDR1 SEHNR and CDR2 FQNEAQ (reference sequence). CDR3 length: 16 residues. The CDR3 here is CASSPGLKTQWPPLHF. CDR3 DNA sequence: TGTGCCAGCAGCCCCGGACTGAAAACCCAATGGCCACCCCTCCACTTT.

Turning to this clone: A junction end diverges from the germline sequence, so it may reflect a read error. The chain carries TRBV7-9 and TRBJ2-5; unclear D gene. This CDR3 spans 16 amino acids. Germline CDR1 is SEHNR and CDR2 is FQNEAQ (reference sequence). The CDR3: CASSLAASEDQQTQYF. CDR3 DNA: TGTGCCAGCAGCTTAGCGGCGTCAGAGGACCAACAGACCCAGTACTTC.